This TCR beta chain was sequenced during a study of T cell responses to AZD1222 COVID-19 vaccine. CDR1 and CDR2 (germline): SGHRS, YFSETQ. Trimming removed 0 bases from V and 4 bases from J, with 10 bases in between. CDR3 length: 14 residues. A remark on this clone: Its target is unknown.

General observations from the study: Scientists sampled the repertoires only once the peak T cell response had passed. With dominance at 160-218 and 743-854, vaccine-associated CD4 TCRs spanned spike. An increase in Spike-specific TCR breadth and depth was observed after two AZD1222 doses.

TCRdb's table, derived via immunoSEQ multiplex PCR, lists solely in-frame clones and lacks some. The repertoire consists of around 100,000 clones, with approximately 89% occurring once and the leading ten covering approximately 6.9%. This receptor was taken from an adult who received the AZD1222 COVID-19 vaccine. The chain has TRBV5-1 and TRBJ1-1, with D unclear. The specimen comprised peripheral blood, sampled 28 days after the second AZD1222 dose. The CDR3 region has the DNA TGCGCCAGCAGCTTGGTGGGTGAAGGCACTGAAGCTTTCTTT. This translates into CASSLVGEGTEAFF.